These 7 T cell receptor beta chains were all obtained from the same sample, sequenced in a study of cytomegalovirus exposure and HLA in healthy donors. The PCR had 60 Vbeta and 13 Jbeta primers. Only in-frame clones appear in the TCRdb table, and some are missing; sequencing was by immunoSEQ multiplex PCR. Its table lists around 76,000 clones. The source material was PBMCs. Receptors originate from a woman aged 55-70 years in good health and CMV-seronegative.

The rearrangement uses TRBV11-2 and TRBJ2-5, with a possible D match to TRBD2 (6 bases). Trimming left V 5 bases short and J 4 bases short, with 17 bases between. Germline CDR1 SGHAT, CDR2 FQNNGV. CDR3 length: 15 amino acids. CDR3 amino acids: CASSPQGYGGETQYF. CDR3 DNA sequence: TGTGCCAGCAGCCCCCAGGGTTACGGGGGAGAGACCCAGTACTTC.

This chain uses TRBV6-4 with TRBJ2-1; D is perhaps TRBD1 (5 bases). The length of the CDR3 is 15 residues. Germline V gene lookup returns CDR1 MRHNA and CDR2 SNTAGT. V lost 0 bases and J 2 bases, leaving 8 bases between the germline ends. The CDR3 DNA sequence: TGTGCCAGCAGTGACTCGGCAGGGACCTACAATGAGCAGTTCTTC. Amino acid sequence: CASSDSAGTYNEQFF.

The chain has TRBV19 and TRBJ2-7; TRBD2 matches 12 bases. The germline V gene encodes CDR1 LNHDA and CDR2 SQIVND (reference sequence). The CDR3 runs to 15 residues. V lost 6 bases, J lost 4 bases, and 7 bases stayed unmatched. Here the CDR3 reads CASRKEGLAGYEQYF. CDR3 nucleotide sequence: TGTGCCAGTAGGAAAGAAGGACTAGCGGGGTACGAGCAGTACTTC. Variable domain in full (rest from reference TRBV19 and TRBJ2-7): DGGITQSPKYLFRKEGQNVTLSCEQNLNHDAMYWYRQDPGQGLRLIYYSQIVNDFQKGDIAEGYSVSREKKESFPLTVTSAQKNPTAFYLCASRKEGLAGYEQYFGPGTRLTVT.

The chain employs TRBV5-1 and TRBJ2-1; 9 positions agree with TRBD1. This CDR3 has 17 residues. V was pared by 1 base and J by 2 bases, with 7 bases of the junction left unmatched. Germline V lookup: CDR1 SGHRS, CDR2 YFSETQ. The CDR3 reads CASSLIFGTGPYNEQFF. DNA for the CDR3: TGCGCCAGCAGCTTGATTTTCGGGACAGGGCCCTACAATGAGCAGTTCTTC.

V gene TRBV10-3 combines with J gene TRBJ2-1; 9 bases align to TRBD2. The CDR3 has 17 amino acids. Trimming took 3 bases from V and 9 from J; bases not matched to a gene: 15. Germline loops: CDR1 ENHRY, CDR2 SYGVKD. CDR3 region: CAISEWMPSGASPEQFF. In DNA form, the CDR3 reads TGTGCCATCAGTGAATGGATGCCTAGCGGGGCCTCCCCTGAGCAGTTCTTC.

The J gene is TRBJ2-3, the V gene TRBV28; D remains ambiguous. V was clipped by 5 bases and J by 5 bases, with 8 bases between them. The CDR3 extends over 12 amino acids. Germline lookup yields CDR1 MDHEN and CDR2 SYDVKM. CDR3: CASSALVDTQYF. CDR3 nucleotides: TGTGCCAGCAGTGCGCTGGTAGATACGCAGTATTTT.

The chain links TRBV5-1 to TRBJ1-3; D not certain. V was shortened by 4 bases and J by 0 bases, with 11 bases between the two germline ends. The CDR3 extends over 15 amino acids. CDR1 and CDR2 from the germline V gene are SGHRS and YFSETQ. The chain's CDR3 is CASSLIGSSGNTIYF. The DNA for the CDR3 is TGCGCCAGCAGCCTAATTGGGAGCTCTGGAAACACCATATATTTT.